The source of this TCR beta chain is a study of CD4 T cells in relation to SARS-CoV-2 and coronaviruses. The CDR3 sequence is 16 residues long. With 0 bases removed from V and 0 bases from J, the gap between germline ends came to 8 bases. CDR1 and CDR2 from the germline V gene are LGHDT and YNNKEL (reference sequence). Generated by immunoSEQ multiplex PCR, the TCRdb table keeps only in-frame clones and is missing some. The profile covers more than 20,000 clones, with over 70% appearing a single time and about a sixth taken by the ten largest. Notes on this clone: The antigen is unknown.

Unexposed donor CD4+ T cells date from about 2011-2019, before the COVID-19 pandemic. Isolation of CD4+ T cells took place after approximately 11 days in culture. This sequence originates from a human donor in good health. Sequencing was carried out using CD4+ T cells from PBMCs, cultured in vitro. The chain has TRBV3-1 (or the pseudogene TRBV3-2) and TRBJ2-2; D is undetermined. In nucleotides, the CDR3 is TGTGCCAGCAGCCAAGATTCGGGTGCGAACACCGGGGAGCTGTTTTTT. Translating it yields CASSQDSGANTGELFF.